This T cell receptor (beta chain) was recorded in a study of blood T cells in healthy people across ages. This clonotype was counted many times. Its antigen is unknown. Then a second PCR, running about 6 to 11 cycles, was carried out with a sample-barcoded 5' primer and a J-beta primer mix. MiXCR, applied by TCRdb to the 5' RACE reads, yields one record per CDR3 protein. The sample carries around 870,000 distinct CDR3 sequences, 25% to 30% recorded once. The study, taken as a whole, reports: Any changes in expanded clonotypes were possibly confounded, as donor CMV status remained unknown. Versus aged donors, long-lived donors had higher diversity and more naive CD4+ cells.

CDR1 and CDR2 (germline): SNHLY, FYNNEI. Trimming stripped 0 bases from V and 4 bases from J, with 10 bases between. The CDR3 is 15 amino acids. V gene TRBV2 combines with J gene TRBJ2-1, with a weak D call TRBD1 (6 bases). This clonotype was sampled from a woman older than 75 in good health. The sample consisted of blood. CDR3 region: CASSEAGASYNEQFF. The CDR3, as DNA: TGTGCCAGCAGTGAAGCGGGGGCCTCTTACAATGAGCAGTTCTTC.